The next 13 T cell receptor beta chains were all read from a single sample in a study of type 1 and type 2 diabetes patients. The PCR template was genomic DNA. Amplification of the beta chain CDR3 used 30 forward and 13 reverse multiplex primers. TCRdb recomputed calls from the multiplex PCR reads with MiXCR, one row per CDR3 protein. The table lists fewer than 350,000 distinct CDR3 sequences, around 47% of them singletons. Sequencing was carried out using peripheral blood mononuclear cells (PBMCs). The receptors originated from a man between 18 and 29 years old with type 2 diabetes.

The rearrangement joins TRBV4-2 to TRBJ2-7; weak D call: TRBD1 (5 bases). The V and J ends lost 1 base and 0 bases respectively, with 10 bases between them. This CDR3 has 15 amino acids. Germline CDR1 reads LGHNA; CDR2 reads YNFKEQ. CDR3 amino acids: CASSQVVDNSYEQYF. DNA of the CDR3: TGTGCCAGCAGCCAAGTCGTGGACAACTCCTACGAGCAGTACTTC.

This clonotype was counted many times. The CDR3 nucleotides are TGTGCCAGTAGTACCGGGACACCCTATGGCTACACCTTC. Its translation: CASSTGTPYGYTF. This chain joins TRBV19 and TRBJ1-2; D is possibly TRBD1 (6 bases). V lost 4 bases and J lost 4, with 10 bases in between. This CDR3 spans 13 amino acids. Germline values: CDR1 LNHDA, CDR2 SQIVND (reference sequence). Using reference TRBV19 and TRBJ1-2 for the parts outside the CDR3, the full variable domain is DGGITQSPKYLFRKEGQNVTLSCEQNLNHDAMYWYRQDPGQGLRLIYYSQIVNDFQKGDIAEGYSVSREKKESFPLTVTSAQKNPTAFYLCASSTGTPYGYTFGSGTRLTVV.

This clonotype occurred a few times. The chain has TRBV29-1 and TRBJ1-1, with 7 bases lining up with TRBD1. The CDR3 totals 12 residues. The germline V gene has CDR1 SQVTM and CDR2 ANQGSEA. V lost 5 bases and J lost 3; bases outside the gene matches: 3. The CDR3 here is CSVQGEDTEAFF. CDR3 DNA sequence: TGCAGCGTTCAGGGGGAGGACACTGAAGCTTTCTTT.

The J gene is TRBJ1-3, the V gene TRBV7-2, with TRBD1 as a possible D gene (5 bases). V lost 6 bases and J lost 0, with 12 bases in between. Germline V gene lookup returns CDR1 SGHTA and CDR2 FQGNSA. There are 15 residues in the CDR3. The CDR3 DNA is TGTGCCAGCAGTTGGGACGCCAACTCTGGAAACACCATATATTTT. Protein: CASSWDANSGNTIYF.

This clonotype occurred a few times. The chain links TRBV19 to TRBJ1-2, with D possibly matching TRBD1 (5 bases). Germline CDR1 and CDR2: LNHDA and SQIVND (reference sequence). The CDR3 contains 14 residues. V lost 3 bases and J 2 bases, leaving 10 bases between the germline ends. The CDR3 DNA sequence: TGTGCCAGTAGTATCTACCAGGGAAACTATGGCTACACCTTC. The encoded protein is CASSIYQGNYGYTF.

A few counts support this clonotype. The chain combines TRBV20-1 with TRBJ2-7, with D possibly being TRBD2 (6 bases). V lost 6 bases and J 0 bases, leaving 18 bases between the germline ends. This CDR3 has 15 amino acids. Germline CDR1 is DFQATT and CDR2 is SNEGSKA (reference sequence). The CDR3 protein is CSAPPRDFSSYEQYF. CDR3 DNA sequence: TGCAGTGCCCCCCCCCGGGACTTTAGCTCCTACGAGCAGTACTTC.

The chain combines TRBV25-1 with TRBJ1-1; D ambiguous. V dropped 2 bases and J dropped 4 bases, with 11 bases sitting between them. CDR3 size: 14 residues. Germline loops: CDR1 MGHDK, CDR2 SYGVNS. CDR3 loop: CASSEGVGATEAFF. In DNA form, the CDR3 reads TGTGCCAGCAGTGAAGGAGTCGGAGCCACTGAAGCTTTCTTT. Drawing the rest from reference TRBV25-1 and TRBJ1-1, the complete variable domain is EADIYQTPRYLVIGTGKKITLECSQTMGHDKMYWYQQDPGMELHLIHYSYGVNSTEKGDLSSESTVSRIRTEHFPLTLESARPSHTSQYLCASSEGVGATEAFFGQGTRLTVV.

The CDR3 loop is CASSEPFGYEQFF. CDR3 nucleotide sequence: TGTGCCAGCAGTGAACCCTTCGGGTATGAGCAGTTCTTC. The chain links TRBV2 to TRBJ2-1; unclear D gene. The V gene's germline CDR1 is SNHLY and CDR2 FYNNEI. This CDR3 contains 13 residues. Trimming took 2 bases from V and 8 from J, leaving 10 bases between them.

This clonotype was seen more than once but under ten times. This chain uses TRBV19 with TRBJ2-3, with D perhaps being TRBD1 or TRBD2 (5 bases each). Germline CDR1 LNHDA, CDR2 SQIVND (reference sequence). V gave up 5 bases and J gave up 4 bases, with 16 bases separating them. The CDR3 runs to 15 residues. The CDR3 region has the DNA TGTGCCAGTAGTCTCGTCCGGGGCAGGGCAGATACGCAGTATTTT. This sequence encodes CASSLVRGRADTQYF.

This clonotype has only one observation. The chain's CDR3 is CASSLALRQGAGEAFF. CDR3 DNA: TGTGCCAGCAGTTTAGCGCTGAGACAGGGGGCCGGTGAAGCTTTCTTT. The J gene is TRBJ1-1, the V gene TRBV12-3 or TRBV12-4; 10 nucleotides line up with TRBD1. The CDR3 has 16 residues. Trimming at V came to 0 bases and at J to 7 bases, leaving 8 bases not matched to a gene.

V usage is TRBV27 and J usage is TRBJ2-7; 8 bases align to TRBD2. Germline CDR1 reads MNHEY; CDR2 reads SMNVEV (reference sequence). This CDR3 spans 14 amino acids. V was clipped by 7 bases and J by 0 bases; unmatched bases: 5. CDR3 nucleotides: TGTGCCAGCAAGCGGGGGACCACCTCCTACGAGCAGTACTTC. This sequence encodes CASKRGTTSYEQYF.

The chain couples TRBV7-9 to TRBJ2-7; D may correspond to TRBD1 or TRBD2 (5 bases each). V was clipped by 5 bases and J by 8 bases, with 10 bases between them. Germline CDR1 is SEHNR and CDR2 is FQNEAQ (reference sequence). This CDR3 is built from 11 residues. The CDR3 sequence: CASSGPGQQYF. The CDR3, as DNA: TGTGCCAGCAGCGGCCCGGGACAGCAGTACTTC.

The V gene is TRBV7-2, the J gene TRBJ1-1; the D is unclear. Germline values: CDR1 SGHTA, CDR2 FQGNSA. Trimming cost V 3 bases and J 13 bases, with 18 bases left between them. This CDR3 region has 13 residues. The CDR3 region has the DNA TGTGCCAGCAGCTTTCGACTCAACCAGGCCGGTTTCTTT. Translated, it gives CASSFRLNQAGFF.